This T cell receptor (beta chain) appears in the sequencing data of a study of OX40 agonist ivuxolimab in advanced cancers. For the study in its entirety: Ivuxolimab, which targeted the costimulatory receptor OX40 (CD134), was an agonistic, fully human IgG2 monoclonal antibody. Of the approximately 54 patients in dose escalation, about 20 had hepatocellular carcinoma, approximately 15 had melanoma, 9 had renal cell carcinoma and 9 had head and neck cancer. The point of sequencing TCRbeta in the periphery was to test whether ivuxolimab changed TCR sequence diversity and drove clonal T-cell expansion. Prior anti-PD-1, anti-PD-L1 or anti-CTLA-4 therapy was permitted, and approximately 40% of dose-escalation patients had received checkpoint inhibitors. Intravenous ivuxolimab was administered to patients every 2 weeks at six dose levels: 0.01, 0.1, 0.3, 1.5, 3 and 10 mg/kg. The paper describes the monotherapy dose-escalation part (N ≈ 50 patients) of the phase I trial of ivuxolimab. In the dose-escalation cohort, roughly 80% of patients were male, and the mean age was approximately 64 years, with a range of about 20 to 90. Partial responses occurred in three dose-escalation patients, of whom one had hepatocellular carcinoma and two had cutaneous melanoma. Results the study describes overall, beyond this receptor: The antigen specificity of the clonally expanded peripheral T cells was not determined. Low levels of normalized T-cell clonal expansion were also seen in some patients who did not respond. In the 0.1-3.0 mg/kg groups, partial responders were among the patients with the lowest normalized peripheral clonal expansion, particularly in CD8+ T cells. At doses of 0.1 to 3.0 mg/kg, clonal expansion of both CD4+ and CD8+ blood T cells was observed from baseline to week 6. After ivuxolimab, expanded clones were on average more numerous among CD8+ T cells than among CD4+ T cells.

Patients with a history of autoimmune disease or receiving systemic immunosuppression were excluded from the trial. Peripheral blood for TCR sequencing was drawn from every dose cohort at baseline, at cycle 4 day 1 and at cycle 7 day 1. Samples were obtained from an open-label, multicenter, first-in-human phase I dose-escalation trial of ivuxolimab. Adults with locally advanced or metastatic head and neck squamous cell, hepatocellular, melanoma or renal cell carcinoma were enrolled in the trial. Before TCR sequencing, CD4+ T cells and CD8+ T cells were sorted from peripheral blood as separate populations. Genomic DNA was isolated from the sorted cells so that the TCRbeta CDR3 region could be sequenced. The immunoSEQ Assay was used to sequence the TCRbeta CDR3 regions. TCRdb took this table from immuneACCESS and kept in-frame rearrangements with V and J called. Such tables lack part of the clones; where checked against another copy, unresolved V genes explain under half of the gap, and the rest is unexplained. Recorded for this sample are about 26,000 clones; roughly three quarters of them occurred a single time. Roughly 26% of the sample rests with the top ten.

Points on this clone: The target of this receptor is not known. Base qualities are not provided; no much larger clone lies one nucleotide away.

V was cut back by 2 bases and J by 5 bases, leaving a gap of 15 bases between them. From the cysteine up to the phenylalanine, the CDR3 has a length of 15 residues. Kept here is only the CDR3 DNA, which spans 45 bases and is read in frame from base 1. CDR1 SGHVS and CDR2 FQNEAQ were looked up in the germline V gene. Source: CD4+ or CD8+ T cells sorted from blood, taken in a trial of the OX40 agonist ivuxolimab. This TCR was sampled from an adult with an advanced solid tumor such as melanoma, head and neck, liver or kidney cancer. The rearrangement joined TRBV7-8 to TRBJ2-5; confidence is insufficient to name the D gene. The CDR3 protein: CASSLKATPAETQYF. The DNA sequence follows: TGTGCCAGCAGCTTAAAGGCCACTCCTGCGGAGACCCAGTACTTC. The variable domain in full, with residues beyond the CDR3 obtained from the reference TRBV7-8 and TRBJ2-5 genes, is GAGVSQSPRYKVAKRGQDVALRCDPISGHVSLFWYQQALGQGPEFLTYFQNEAQLDKSGLPSDRFFAERPEGSVSTLKIQRTQQEDSAVYLCASSLKATPAETQYFGPGTRLLVL.